The 16 T cell receptor beta chains below were found in one sample sequenced in a study of cytomegalovirus exposure and HLA in healthy donors (dated 2017 in TCRdb). The method was the immunoSEQ multiplex PCR assay. For the multiplex PCR, a mixture combining 60 forward primers for TCR Vbeta segments and 13 reverse primers for TCR Jbeta segments was used. The table was pulled from immuneACCESS by TCRdb, which kept in-frame rearrangements only. Such tables lose some clones; where checked, under half of the loss comes from unresolved V genes, and the rest has no known cause. For this sample there are over 70,000 clones; 70% appear just once. The top ten clonotypes cover 8.5% to 10% of the sample. The source material was PBMCs. These receptors all come from a woman aged 45-65 years in good health and CMV-seropositive.

On this clone: The same CDR3 can be traced to other DNA sequences in this sample. This sequence joins TRBV10-3 and TRBJ2-5, with 15 bases aligning to TRBD2. CDR3 length: 18 residues. Germline V gene data show CDR1 as ENHRY and CDR2 as SYGVKD. The V segment lost 6 bases and the J segment 3 bases; nucleotides outside the gene matches: 11. The CDR3 loop is CAISQGLAGGARKETQYF. The DNA of the CDR3 is TGTGCCATCAGCCAGGGACTAGCGGGAGGAGCAAGAAAAGAGACCCAGTACTTC.

The V call is TRBV7-2, the J call TRBJ1-2; possibly TRBD1 for D (5 bases). This CDR3 is built from 13 residues. Germline loops: CDR1 SGHTA, CDR2 FQGNSA. V dropped 7 bases and J dropped 5 bases, with 14 bases sitting between them. CDR3 in amino acids: CASTYNQGYGYTF. The CDR3 bases are TGTGCCAGCACCTATAACCAGGGTTATGGCTACACCTTC.

This chain links TRBV9 with TRBJ1-1; TRBD1 aligns across 7 bases. The V gene end was trimmed by 3 bases and the J gene end by 1 base; junction bases not matched to a gene: 12. The CDR3 has 17 residues. Germline assignment: CDR1 SGDLS and CDR2 YYNGEE. The CDR3 sequence: CASSEDLRGSGNTEAFF. In DNA form, the CDR3 reads TGTGCCAGCAGCGAAGACCTCAGGGGGTCAGGGAACACTGAAGCTTTCTTT.

The chain employs TRBV19 and TRBJ2-1, with 13 bases aligning to TRBD2. The CDR3 has 18 residues. From germline, CDR1 is LNHDA and CDR2 SQIVND (reference sequence). Trimming at V came to 6 bases and at J to 0 bases, leaving 8 bases not matched to a gene. The CDR3 sequence is CASRRLAGGQSSYNEQFF. CDR3 coding DNA: TGTGCCAGTAGAAGACTAGCGGGGGGCCAAAGCTCCTACAATGAGCAGTTCTTC.

This clone appeared a few times. The chain carries TRBV5-1 and TRBJ2-3, with D maybe TRBD2 (5 bases). The V gene's germline CDR1 is SGHRS and CDR2 YFSETQ. The CDR3 extends over 14 amino acids. V dropped 2 bases and J dropped 2 bases, with 9 bases sitting between them. CDR3 residues: CASSFVATTDTQYF. The CDR3 region has the DNA TGCGCCAGCAGCTTTGTAGCGACCACAGATACGCAGTATTTT.

CDR3 region: CASSVGHPYNSPLHF. The CDR3, as DNA: TGTGCCAGCAGCGTTGGACATCCCTATAATTCACCCCTCCACTTT. The genes are TRBV9 and TRBJ1-6; TRBD1 is a possible D gene (5 bases). V was trimmed by 2 bases and J by 2 bases, leaving 8 bases between them. Germline assignment: CDR1 SGDLS and CDR2 YYNGEE. This CDR3 spans 15 amino acids. The complete variable domain, with remaining parts taken from reference TRBV9 and TRBJ1-6, reads DSGVTQTPKHLITATGQRVTLRCSPRSGDLSVYWYQQSLDQGLQFLIQYYNGEERAKGNILERFSAQQFPDLHSELNLSSLELGDSALYFCASSVGHPYNSPLHFGNGTRLTVT.

This clone was picked up a small number of times. The rearrangement joins TRBV7-2 to TRBJ2-7; D unclear. V was pared by 3 bases and J by 6 bases, with 12 bases between. The CDR3 covers 13 residues. Germline CDR1 SGHTA, CDR2 FQGNSA. The CDR3 reads CASSFMGPGEQYF. The CDR3 DNA reads TGTGCCAGCAGCTTTATGGGTCCGGGCGAGCAGTACTTC.

Within the sample, this clone is medium-sized. V and J are TRBV14 and TRBJ1-4, with D possibly being TRBD1 (5 bases). V dropped 8 bases and J dropped 6 bases, with 13 bases sitting between them. The germline V gene has CDR1 SGHDN and CDR2 FVKESK. The length of the CDR3 is 13 residues. The CDR3 region is CASRGRDYEKLFF. CDR3 coding DNA: TGTGCCAGCCGCGGCAGGGATTATGAAAAACTGTTTTTT.

The chain carries TRBV28 and TRBJ1-2; 8 bases match TRBD1. The CDR3 extends over 14 amino acids. Germline V gene sequence: CDR1 MDHEN, CDR2 SYDVKM. With V trimmed by 4 bases and J by 6 bases, 7 bases remained unmatched. CDR3 residues: CASSSLDRANGYTF. CDR3 DNA sequence: TGTGCCAGCAGTTCATTGGACAGGGCCAATGGCTACACCTTC.

The chain recombines TRBV5-5 with TRBJ2-7, with 9 positions matching TRBD2. The J segment lost 4 bases and the V segment lost 2 bases, leaving 4 bases of the junction unmatched. The germline CDR1 and CDR2 sequences are SGHKS and YYEKEE (reference sequence). CDR3 size: 14 residues. The CDR3 loop reads CASSFFLAGYEQYF. The DNA of the CDR3 is TGTGCCAGCAGCTTTTTCCTAGCGGGATACGAGCAGTACTTC.

This chain links TRBV28 with TRBJ1-3, with D possibly being TRBD1 (6 bases). The CDR3 is 16 residues long. Trimming cost V 2 bases and J 1 base, with 12 bases left between them. Per germline, CDR1 MDHEN and CDR2 SYDVKM. The CDR3 bases are TGTGCCAGCAGTTTACCGGGGGGGCCTTCTGGAAACACCATATATTTT. Translating it yields CASSLPGGPSGNTIYF. The full variable domain, completed using reference TRBV28 and TRBJ1-3, is DVKVTQSSRYLVKRTGEKVFLECVQDMDHENMFWYRQDPGLGLRLIYFSYDVKMKEKGDIPEGYSVSREKKERFSLILESASTNQTSMYLCASSLPGGPSGNTIYFGEGSWLTVV.

The gene calls are TRBV29-1 and TRBJ2-5; D perhaps matches TRBD2 (6 bases). Germline V gene lookup returns CDR1 SQVTM and CDR2 ANQGSEA. Trimming shortened V by 2 bases and J by 1 base, and 11 bases separated the two germline ends. The length of the CDR3 is 14 residues. The CDR3 region is CSVEIGSAQETQYF. The CDR3 DNA follows: TGCAGCGTTGAAATCGGGAGCGCCCAAGAGACCCAGTACTTC.

The V and J genes are TRBV6-6 and TRBJ1-1; TRBD1 matches 7 bases. The CDR3 loop spans 12 amino acids. Germline V gene lookup returns CDR1 MNHNY and CDR2 SVGAGI (reference sequence). V lost 10 bases and J lost 5; bases outside the gene matches: 7. CDR3 DNA: TGTGCCACCAGGGGGGGAGGAACTGAAGCTTTCTTT. The encoded protein is CATRGGGTEAFF.

The chain uses TRBV27 and TRBJ2-2, with TRBD2 matching over 9 bases. CDR3 length: 15 amino acids. V shed 5 bases and J 1 base; nucleotides not matched to a gene: 2. Per germline, CDR1 MNHEY and CDR2 SMNVEV (reference sequence). The CDR3 region is CASSETSGNTGELFF. DNA of the CDR3: TGTGCCAGCAGTGAGACTAGCGGGAACACCGGGGAGCTGTTTTTT.

The chain uses TRBV7-2 and TRBJ1-6, with TRBD1 matching over 7 bases. CDR1 and CDR2 from the germline V gene are SGHTA and FQGNSA. The CDR3 has 14 residues. With V trimmed by 3 bases and J by 6 bases, 2 bases remained unmatched. CDR3: CASSFSGGNSPLHF. The DNA for the CDR3 is TGTGCCAGCAGCTTTTCAGGGGGTAATTCACCCCTCCACTTT.

CDR3 sequence reads: CASSPYAGGPTYTDTQYF. The CDR3 bases are TGTGCCAGCTCACCATATGCGGGAGGGCCTACTTACACAGATACGCAGTATTTT. V gene TRBV18 combines with J gene TRBJ2-3, with 9 bases aligning to TRBD2. Germline V gives CDR1 KGHSH, CDR2 LQKENI. There are 18 residues in the CDR3. V shed 2 bases, J shed 2 bases, and the junction held 11 bases outside the gene matches.